The sample holds a few counts of the clone carrying this T cell receptor beta chain. It was with unique molecular identifiers that the TCRbeta library was prepared. TCRdb reprocessed the PCR reads via MiXCR and lists one record per CDR3 protein. The sample includes roughly 500,000 distinct CDR3 sequences, approximately 32% of them seen just once. The sample is drawn from a study of T-cell reconstitution after alpha-beta-depleted transplantation in children. The CDR3 sequence is 15 residues long. Unmatched junction bases numbered 7, after V lost 3 bases and J lost 5 bases. V is TRBV12-3 or TRBV12-4 and J is TRBJ1-1; 9 positions agree with TRBD1. The material sequenced was PBMCs from the stem cell graft donor, taken from the stem cell graft. The sequence was collected from a human donor who donated a stem cell graft to a child with aplastic anemia. The CDR3 protein is CASSFGDRVRTEAFF. The DNA of the CDR3 is TGTGCCAGCAGTTTTGGGGACAGGGTTAGGACTGAAGCTTTCTTT.